Listed below are T cell receptor beta chains from one sample, sequenced in a study of identical twins. TCRdb recomputed calls from the 5' RACE reads with MiXCR, one row per CDR3 protein. The repertoire holds about 1.7 million distinct CDR3 sequences, with around 33% as singletons. Input material: cord blood. All receptors derive from a newborn girl in good health. Both conserved end residues are part of each CDR3. Each record gives: V gene, CDR3 length, CDR3 protein.

TRBV5-1	15	CASSLVAGSNNEQFF
TRBV5-1	15	CASSHGLGGTDTQYF
TRBV6-6	13	CASRGRGHYGYTF
TRBV28	13	CASSPRVFNEQFF
TRBV20-1	15	CSAHETPRSYNEQFF
TRBV20-1	13	CSATPSVAETQYF
TRBV4-1	16	CASSQDHTVRGSGYTF
TRBV20-1	13	CSAGDALYNEQFF
TRBV14	14	CASSQAHETDTQYF
TRBV11-2	14	CASSLALAANEQFF
TRBV12-3/TRBV12-4	15	CASRWDREVDNEQYF
TRBV6-5	13	CASSYGWSTEAFF
TRBV4-1	14	CASSQEGLLGEQFF
TRBV20-1	13	CSARALDGYEQYF
TRBV7-9	15	CASSLGGGSGNTIYF
TRBV20-1	16	CSAQSLAGGLYNEQFF
TRBV30	16	CAWSGLTAGGAEKLFF
TRBV5-1	13	CASSVSKDSPLHF
TRBV18	16	CASSPDRASGANVLTF
TRBV12-3/TRBV12-4	15	CASSLTVPRGNEQYF
TRBV12-3/TRBV12-4	12	CASSRGTSQQYF
TRBV10-3	14	CAISVAATNEKLFF
TRBV20-1	14	CSAGSRGHSYEQFF
TRBV27	12	CASSWIAGEQFF
TRBV6-5	15	CASSYKRGPTNEQFF
TRBV27	15	CASSTKGPNTGELFF
TRBV9	16	CASSGGTPTVSYEQYF
TRBV6-5	15	CASSYLTGPQETQYF
TRBV6-1	16	CASSEATHRTNQPQHF
TRBV9	15	CASSVGTSGNGEQFF
TRBV5-5	15	CASSLGPGQIYEQYF
TRBV9	15	CASSVDRGAKDEQYF
TRBV3-1	15	CASSQGPGGTDTQYF
TRBV6-5	14	CASKLSRRLAEQYF
TRBV20-1	11	CSGLARYEQYF